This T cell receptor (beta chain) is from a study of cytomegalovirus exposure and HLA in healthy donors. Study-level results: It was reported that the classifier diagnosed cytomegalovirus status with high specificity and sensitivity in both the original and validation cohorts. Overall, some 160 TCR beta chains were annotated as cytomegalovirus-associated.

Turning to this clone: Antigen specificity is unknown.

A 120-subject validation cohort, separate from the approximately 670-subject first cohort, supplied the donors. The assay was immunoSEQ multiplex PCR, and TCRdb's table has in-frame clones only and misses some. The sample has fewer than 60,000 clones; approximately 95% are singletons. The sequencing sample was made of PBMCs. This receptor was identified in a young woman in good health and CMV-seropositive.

The CDR3: CAWTGTTSSYEQYF. CDR3 in DNA: TGTGCCTGGACGGGGACAACCAGCTCCTACGAGCAGTACTTC. This chain connects TRBV30 to TRBJ2-7; D is possibly TRBD1 (6 bases). Germline V lookup: CDR1 GTSNPN, CDR2 SVGIG (reference sequence). Trimming left V 4 bases short and J 0 bases short, with 13 bases between. CDR3 length: 14 amino acids.